This T cell receptor (beta chain) stems from a study of Graves' ophthalmopathy and Graves' hyperthyroidism (dated by TCRdb to 2017 to 2018). About the investigation overall: Peripheral blood was collected at initial diagnosis, before any treatment. The study used signatures of the TCR beta repertoire to tell Graves' ophthalmopathy apart from Graves' hyperthyroidism and to predict which patients would progress to ophthalmopathy. In total, approximately 130 blood samples were TCR-sequenced: approximately 42 ophthalmopathy, about 75 hyperthyroidism and some 17 hyperthyroidism-to-ophthalmopathy patients. A discovery set of about a hundred patients (under 45 ophthalmopathy, 55 to 60 stable hyperthyroidism) was enrolled to explore V-J signatures distinguishing ophthalmopathy from hyperthyroidism. The independent validation cohort included 18 hyperthyroidism patients plus 17 patients who later progressed from hyperthyroidism to ophthalmopathy. In 6 or 7 hyperthyroidism patients, T-cell repertoires of thyroid tissue and blood were compared. Following sample collection, hyperthyroidism patients were given methimazole at a starting dose of 30 mg daily, and ophthalmopathy patients were given high-dose intravenous methylprednisolone. The 100 or so discovery patients were randomly divided into training and test sets at a 7:3 ratio.

This clonotype was seen once. Its cognate antigen has yet to be identified. Nothing much larger sits one base from this clone, and base qualities are not available. A single read makes a weak case. The investigation overall reported the following: Most expanded thyroid clonotypes with frequency above 0.001 were also detected in blood, suggesting blood repertoires may reflect the thyroid immune response. In cross-validation, the 13-signature model distinguished ophthalmopathy from stable hyperthyroidism with around 90% sensitivity and 81% to 82% specificity, while in the test set the corresponding values were about 80% and 75%. In validation, the model predicted ophthalmopathy progression with 70.59% sensitivity and 72.22% specificity; some 13 predicted patients were CT-confirmed with GO in a median of approximately six months. No statistical method was used to set the sample size in advance, and the investigators knew which group each participant was assigned to.

Hyperthyroidism was defined as stable when no progression to ophthalmopathy occurred within 18 months of follow-up. The hyperthyroidism patients were 18 to 65 years old and newly diagnosed, with a disease duration of less than 2 months. Patients with other autoimmune diseases, uncontrolled infections, pregnancy or lactation were excluded from the study. Clinical symptoms, serum thyroxine, TRAb, thyroid ultrasound and orbital computed tomography formed the basis of the diagnosis. Ficoll-Paque density gradient centrifugation was used to isolate PBMCs from 9.5 to 10 ml of fresh peripheral blood. Trizol reagent was used to extract the total RNA, and its quality was then checked on an Agilent 2100 Bioanalyzer. For repertoire sequencing, TCR beta CDR3 regions were amplified from RNA transcripts. HTBI primers and the Qiagen OneStep RT-PCR kit were used in a first-round RT-PCR, which was followed by a second-round multiplex PCR, size selection and purification. Sequencing of the libraries was carried out on an Illumina HiSeq2000 in paired-end mode with 100 bp reads. From the authors' description of their analysis: SOAPnuke was used for read processing, and reads with adapters, uncalled bases, a mean Phred below 15, or no exact constant-primer or identifier match were discarded. COPE v1.2.5 was used to merge high-quality paired reads. Clonotypes were defined as unique nucleotide sequences and were aligned to IMGT TRB V, D and J references using MiTCR v1.1. Analysis was restricted to V-J combinations with a frequency above 0.0001, which covered just over 98% of repertoires. A TCR clonal expansion and chaos score per V-J combination was defined as the ratio of F50 clonal expansion to chaos observed in the TCRdist matrix. Welch's t-statistics and random forest were used to reduce the features to 13 V-J combinations, which were then used as input to a naive Bayes classifier. The Morisita-Horn index was used to measure how similar the thyroid and blood repertoires were. The public reads were quality trimmed at Q25 with fastp and then assembled into clones with MiXCR by TCRdb, keeping productive beta chains. Rows with one shared CDR3 protein collapse into an entry with the most common genes and DNA. TCRdb, not the authors, supplied the V and J calls. The sample records under 800,000 distinct CDR3 sequences, 22% of which are singletons. The top ten clones comprise roughly 7.4% of the sample.

The germline ends are 8 bases apart after V is trimmed by 7 bases and J by 1 base. Reading the germline V gene gives CDR1 SNHLY and CDR2 FYNNEI. Inclusive of the bounding cysteine and phenylalanine, the CDR3 is 13 residues long. CDR3 DNA only is kept here, 39 bases in frame from base 1. Sequenced input: peripheral blood. The chain uses TRBV2 and TRBJ1-5, with the D gene not confidently named. The TCR sequence derives from a woman aged 18-30 years with stable Graves' hyperthyroidism. Some clones in this sample may be carry-over from other donors' samples. Donor details come from another sample of the same person, matched by shared clones. The bases are TGTGCCAGCAACCTTCTCAGCAATCAGCCCCAGCATTTT. The translation is CASNLLSNQPQHF.